This TCR beta chain derives from a study of PD-1 blockade in classical Hodgkin lymphoma. Study-level points and caveats: With respect to the repertoire differences, their causes, possibly disease activity or prior therapy, remain undefined.

All the patients suffered relapse after autologous stem cell transplantation, and brentuximab vedotin exposure differed. Complete response, partial response or progressive disease constituted the best responses recorded. The CDR3 runs 17 residues. Clones were sequenced by immunoSEQ multiplex PCR, and TCRdb holds only the in-frame ones, with some missing. The sample contains tens of thousands of clones, more than 75% of which appear only once. Remarks on this clone: Its antigen is currently unknown.

The clonotype was recovered from a human donor with classical Hodgkin lymphoma. The material was peripheral blood mononuclear cells (PBMCs), obtained before the second cycle of nivolumab. V and J are TRBV1 and TRBJ1-5; the tabulated D call, TRBD1, remains unverified against the DNA. TRBV1 is tagged as a pseudogene. In DNA form, the CDR3 reads TGCACCAGCAGCCCGCGGACAGGGGGAGTGGAGGAACAGCCCCAGCATTTT. Translation: CTSSPRTGGVEEQPQHF.